This T cell receptor (beta chain) was sequenced during a study of cytomegalovirus exposure and HLA in healthy donors. Across the whole study: It was reported in a later analysis that the 100 to 150 validation repertoires used the same platform as the approximately 690 first-cohort repertoires.

The junction had 6 bases not matched to a gene; V was cut back by 4 bases and J by 3 bases. CDR1 and CDR2 (germline): MGHDK, SYGVNS. The CDR3 has 16 residues. Donors were drawn from the approximately 120-subject validation cohort, separate from the approximately 700-subject first cohort. This table comes from immunoSEQ multiplex PCR, and its TCRdb copy is limited to in-frame clones, with some not included. In the table there are 97,000 or so clones, approximately 94% of which are singletons. Notes on the study in general: Most TCR sequences were uncommon, yet certain public TCRs appeared in many donors.

Turning to this clone: Its antigen remains unknown.

The chain carries TRBV25-1 and TRBJ2-2, with TRBD1 matching 9 bases. Source material: PBMCs. This TCR derives from a young woman in good health and CMV-seronegative. The CDR3 DNA follows: TGTGCCAGCAGTGGGAACAGGGGGCGGGACACCGGGGAGCTGTTTTTT. This translates into CASSGNRGRDTGELFF.